These 14 T cell receptor beta chains were all obtained from the same sample, sequenced in a study of blood T cell repertoires in COVID-19. Generated by immunoSEQ multiplex PCR, the TCRdb table keeps only in-frame clones and is missing some. This table has about 470,000 clones, approximately 86% appearing once. The sequenced sample consisted of PBMCs or T cells enriched from blood (not recorded which). These receptors all come from a woman in her late teens or twenties who had recovered from COVID-19.

This CDR3 is CAIRDPGQGAANTEAFF. The DNA of the CDR3 is TGTGCCATCAGGGATCCGGGACAGGGGGCTGCGAACACTGAAGCTTTCTTT. This sequence joins TRBV10-3 and TRBJ1-1, with 12 nucleotides matching TRBD1. Looked up from germline, CDR1 is ENHRY and CDR2 is SYGVKD. The CDR3 is 17 residues long. V shed 6 bases and J 1 base; nucleotides not matched to a gene: 9.

This sequence joins TRBV14 and TRBJ2-5, with D possibly matching TRBD1 (6 bases). V was trimmed by 4 bases and J by 7 bases, leaving 16 bases between them. Germline CDR1 reads SGHDN; CDR2 reads FVKESK. This CDR3 has 14 residues. CDR3 DNA: TGTGCCAGCAGCCGAGAGGACAGTAATGGGACCCAGTACTTC. Translated: CASSREDSNGTQYF.

V usage is TRBV7-2 and J usage is TRBJ1-5; a weak D match, TRBD1 (6 bases). This CDR3 is 18 amino acids long. The ends were cut back, 3 bases at V and 0 bases at J, with 18 bases in the middle. Germline-derived CDR1 and CDR2 are SGHTA and FQGNSA. CDR3 coding DNA: TGTGCCAGCAGCTTTATGCTGGGGGGGCGGTTTAGCAATCAGCCCCAGCATTTT. The encoded protein is CASSFMLGGRFSNQPQHF. The complete variable domain, with remaining parts taken from reference TRBV7-2 and TRBJ1-5, reads GAGVSQSPSNKVTEKGKDVELRCDPISGHTALYWYRQSLGQGLEFLIYFQGNSAPDKSGLPSDRFSAERTGGSVSTLTIQRTQQEDSAVYLCASSFMLGGRFSNQPQHFGDGTRLSIL.

The gene calls are TRBV7-2 and TRBJ1-5, with 7 bases matching TRBD1. Losses at the gene ends were 4 bases for V and 5 bases for J; bases not matched to a gene: 8. CDR3 length: 15 amino acids. The germline CDR1 and CDR2 sequences are SGHTA and FQGNSA. DNA for the CDR3: TGTGCCAGCAGCTCACGGACAGGAGCGGATCAGCCCCAGCATTTT. Amino acids: CASSSRTGADQPQHF.

The V call is TRBV5-1, the J call TRBJ2-5, with D tentatively TRBD1 (6 bases). This CDR3 spans 14 amino acids. Germline assignment: CDR1 SGHRS and CDR2 YFSETQ. Trimming took off 4 bases at V and 5 bases at J, with 15 bases between the two ends. The CDR3 coding sequence is TGCGCCAGCAGCCCAGGGGATAAGTCGGAGACCCAGTACTTC. Protein product: CASSPGDKSETQYF.

The rearrangement joins TRBV5-4 to TRBJ2-2, with D possibly being TRBD1 (5 bases). Germline values: CDR1 SGHNT, CDR2 YYREEE (reference sequence). CDR3 length equals 16 residues. The CDR3 protein is CVAQSAGNKETGELFF. DNA for the CDR3: TGTGTCGCCCAGTCGGCAGGGAATAAGGAAACCGGGGAGCTGTTTTTT.

The chain couples TRBV5-4 to TRBJ2-5; 11 bases are shared with TRBD2. The CDR3 runs to 14 residues. Germline lookup yields CDR1 SGHNT and CDR2 YYREEE (reference sequence). V shed 2 bases, J shed 4 bases, and the junction held 1 base outside the gene matches. CDR3 sequence reads: CASSFTSGGETQYF. The CDR3 DNA reads TGTGCCAGCAGCTTTACTAGCGGGGGAGAGACCCAGTACTTC. Full variable domain (remainder filled in from reference TRBV5-4 and TRBJ2-5): ETGVTQSPTHLIKTRGQQVTLRCSSQSGHNTVSWYQQALGQGPQFIFQYYREEENGRGNFPPRFSGLQFPNYSSELNVNALELDDSALYLCASSFTSGGETQYFGPGTRLLVL.

The CDR3 coding sequence is TGTGCCAGCAGTTTGAACAGGATCGAGCAGACCCAGTACTTC. Amino acid sequence: CASSLNRIEQTQYF. V gene TRBV6-1 combines with J gene TRBJ2-5, with a tentative D call TRBD1 (5 bases). Trimming took off 5 bases at V and 6 bases at J, with 16 bases between the two ends. This CDR3 is 14 amino acids long. Germline CDR1 is MNHNS and CDR2 is SASEGT.

Only one count was recorded for this clone. The chain joins TRBV2 to TRBJ1-2; maybe TRBD1 (6 bases). The V and J ends lost 7 bases and 8 bases respectively, with 23 bases between them. The CDR3 is made up of 15 amino acids. The V gene's germline CDR1 is SNHLY and CDR2 FYNNEI. CDR3: CASTREGTTSMGYTF. CDR3 sequence (DNA): TGTGCCAGCACCCGGGAGGGGACAACCTCTATGGGCTACACCTTC. Full variable domain (remainder filled in from reference TRBV2 and TRBJ1-2): EPEVTQTPSHQVTQMGQEVILRCVPISNHLYFYWYRQILGQKVEFLVSFYNNEISEKSEIFDDQFSVERPDGSNFTLKIRSTKLEDSAMYFCASTREGTTSMGYTFGSGTRLTVV.

This chain links TRBV12-3 or TRBV12-4 with TRBJ1-2; 7 nucleotides match TRBD1. The CDR3 runs to 12 residues. V lost 6 bases, J lost 8 bases, and 6 bases stayed unmatched. The CDR3 spells CASSRDSGGYTF. DNA for the CDR3: TGTGCCAGCAGCCGGGACAGCGGGGGCTACACCTTC.

This rearrangement joins TRBV10-1 to TRBJ2-3; TRBD2 matches at 8 bases. V shed 7 bases, J shed 2 bases, and the junction held 11 bases outside the gene matches. This CDR3 comprises 16 residues. Germline V gene lookup returns CDR1 WNHNN and CDR2 SYGVQD (reference sequence). The CDR3 reads CASIRIAGGITDTQYF. The CDR3 DNA sequence: TGCGCCAGCATCCGAATCGCGGGGGGAATCACAGATACGCAGTATTTT.

V is TRBV4-1 and J is TRBJ1-3; 7 nucleotides align to TRBD1. V lost 4 bases to trimming and J lost 4 bases; unmatched junction nucleotides: 10. CDR1 is MGHRA, CDR2 YSYEKL, per germline. The CDR3 totals 16 residues. CDR3 DNA sequence: TGCGCCAGCAGCCCTCTACAGGGGTTGGCCGGAAACACCATATATTTT. Its translation: CASSPLQGLAGNTIYF.

The chain employs TRBV4-1 and TRBJ2-7; 8 bases map to TRBD1. The CDR3 is made up of 16 amino acids. CDR1 and CDR2 (germline): MGHRA, YSYEKL. With 0 bases clipped from V and 5 bases from J, the junction kept 9 bases outside the gene matches. The CDR3 loop reads CASSQEGGQAGHEQYF. In DNA, the CDR3 is TGCGCCAGCAGCCAAGAAGGGGGACAGGCTGGCCACGAGCAGTACTTC.

This chain links TRBV28 with TRBJ1-4, with TRBD1 matching 9 bases. CDR1 and CDR2 from the germline V gene are MDHEN and SYDVKM. With 6 bases clipped from V and 12 bases from J, the junction kept 11 bases outside the gene matches. The CDR3 is 14 residues long. CDR3 loop: CASSPWTGVRELFF. Here the CDR3 DNA reads TGTGCCAGCAGCCCCTGGACAGGGGTAAGGGAACTGTTTTTT.